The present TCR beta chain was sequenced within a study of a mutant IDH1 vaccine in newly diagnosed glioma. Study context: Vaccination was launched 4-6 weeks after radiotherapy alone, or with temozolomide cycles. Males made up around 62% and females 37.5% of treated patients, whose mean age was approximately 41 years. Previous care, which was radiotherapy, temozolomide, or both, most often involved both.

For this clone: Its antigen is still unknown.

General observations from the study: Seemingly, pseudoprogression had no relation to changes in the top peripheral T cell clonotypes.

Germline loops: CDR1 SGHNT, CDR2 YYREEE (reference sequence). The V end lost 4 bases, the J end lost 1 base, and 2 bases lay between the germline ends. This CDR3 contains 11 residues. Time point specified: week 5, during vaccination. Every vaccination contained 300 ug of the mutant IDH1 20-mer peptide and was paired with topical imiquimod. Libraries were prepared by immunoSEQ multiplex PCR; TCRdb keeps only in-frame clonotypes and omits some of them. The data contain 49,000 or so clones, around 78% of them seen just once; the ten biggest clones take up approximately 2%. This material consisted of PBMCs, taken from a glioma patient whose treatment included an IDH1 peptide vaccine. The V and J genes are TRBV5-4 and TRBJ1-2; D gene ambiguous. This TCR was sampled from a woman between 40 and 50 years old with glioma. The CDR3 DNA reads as TGTGCCAGCAGCAGTAACTATGGCTACACCTTC. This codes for CASSSNYGYTF.